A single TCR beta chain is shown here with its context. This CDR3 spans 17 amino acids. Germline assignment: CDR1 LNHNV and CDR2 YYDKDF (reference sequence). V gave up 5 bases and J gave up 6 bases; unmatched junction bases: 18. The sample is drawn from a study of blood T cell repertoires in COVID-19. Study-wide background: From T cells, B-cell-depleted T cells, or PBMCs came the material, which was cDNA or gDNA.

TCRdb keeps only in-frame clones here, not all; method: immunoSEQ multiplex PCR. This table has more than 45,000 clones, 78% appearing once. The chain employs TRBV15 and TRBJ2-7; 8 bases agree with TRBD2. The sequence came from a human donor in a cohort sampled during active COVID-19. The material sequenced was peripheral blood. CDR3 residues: CATSRTTPSGRMVEQYF. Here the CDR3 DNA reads TGTGCCACCAGCCGGACTACGCCGAGCGGGAGAATGGTCGAGCAGTACTTC.